The source of this TCR beta chain is a study of blood T cell repertoires in COVID-19. Study at large: From T cells, B-cell-depleted T cells, or PBMCs came the material, which was cDNA or gDNA.

The V end lost 2 bases, the J end lost 4 bases, and 5 bases lay between the germline ends. The CDR3 covers 12 residues. Germline-derived CDR1 and CDR2 are MNHEY and SVGAGI. Participant reports of clinical history set cohort assignment. In the authors' workflow: Nucleated cell counts were estimated from reference gene primer amplification. The method was immunoSEQ multiplex PCR; TCRdb's version includes in-frame clones alone and lacks a portion of them. Clonal size and the V and J genes are those of that table, whereas D and trimming came from the DNA. The sample has 88,000 or so clones; around 89% are singletons.

Sequencing was carried out using PBMCs or T cells enriched from blood (not recorded which). This clonotype was obtained from a woman aged 45-60 years with acute COVID-19. This chain connects TRBV6-5 to TRBJ1-2; TRBD1 is a possible D gene (5 bases). The CDR3 protein is CASSYQGYGYTF. CDR3 nucleotide sequence: TGTGCCAGCAGTTACCAGGGCTATGGCTACACCTTC.